The rows below give T cell receptor beta chains drawn from one sample of a study of cytomegalovirus exposure and HLA in healthy donors. Repertoires were generated with immunoSEQ multiplex PCR, while TCRdb's copy carries only in-frame clones and drops some. The listing records approximately 140,000 clones. The sample comprised PBMCs. The receptors were gathered from a woman aged 40 to 50 in good health and CMV-seronegative. The conserved cysteine and the conserved F or W are not part of the CDR3 here. The D gene is left open where the match is weak.

>NA|TRBV7-2|TRBJ1-2
ASSLGGAQNYGYT
>NA|TRBV4-2|TRBJ1-2
ASSHPSGYGYT
>NA|TRBV18|TRBJ2-7
ASSPPSRAYEQY
>NA|TRBV6-1|TRBJ1-3
ASSDTGTGNTIY
>NA|TRBV19|TRBJ2-5
ASTPTGLRETQY
>NA|TRBV18|TRBJ2-5
ASSPMRGLQETQY
>TRBD1|TRBV10-3|TRBJ1-1
AISGKGQGSAEAF
>TRBD1|TRBV4-2|TRBJ1-5
ASSPGTGDYSNQPQH
>NA|TRBV7-2|TRBJ1-2
ASSLERDYGYT
>NA|TRBV5-1|TRBJ2-2
ASSSGNTGELF
>TRBD1|TRBV18|TRBJ1-5
ASAGGNSNQPQH
>NA|TRBV7-2|TRBJ2-5
ASSRQRLQETQY
>TRBD1|TRBV28|TRBJ1-5
ASGLSTGNNQPQH
>NA|TRBV7-3|TRBJ1-1
ASSLRVRDTEAF
>TRBD1|TRBV6-5|TRBJ2-5
ASRVDRDQETQY
>TRBD1|TRBV14|TRBJ2-2
ASSLIPGQGSGELF
>NA|TRBV6-1|TRBJ2-2
ASSPRSGVTGELF
>TRBD1|TRBV12-5|TRBJ2-1
ASGYRGQSYNEQF
>TRBD1|TRBV10-3|TRBJ1-4
AISGQGYEKLF
>NA|TRBV10-3|TRBJ1-6
AISDVASSYNSPLH
>TRBD2|TRBV6-1|TRBJ2-3
ASSDVAGGPTDTQY
>NA|TRBV10-3|TRBJ2-7
AIRDIYEQY